The entry below gives a single T cell receptor beta chain sequence along with its context. Its antigen specificity is not known. The input lacks base qualities; no much larger clone sits a single base away. Every donor in the study was a healthy Caucasian. The twin cohort consisted of three pairs of female monozygotic twins, all aged 18 to 29 years. Miltenyi CD45RO+ enrichment and human naive T-cell isolation kits were used to isolate memory (CD45RO+) and naive T cells from PBMC. The CDR3, from cysteine to phenylalanine, totals 14 residues. Only the CDR3 part of the read is kept: 42 bases, read in frame from the first base. Libraries were made using 5' RACE. TCRdb shows the sequencer as Illumina HiSeq 2000. A universal primer binding site was added through template switching, and the final cDNA carried a unique molecular identifier so that TCR cDNA molecules could be counted accurately. First-strand cDNA for TCR alpha and beta chains was synthesized from specific primers in the conserved constant-segment region. Each cDNA library was double barcoded, with a SMART-Mk sample barcode plus Illumina barcodes, to control for contamination. TruSeq adapter sequences and Illumina sample barcodes were added in two successive PCR steps. The TCR alpha and beta cDNA libraries were sequenced on the Illumina HiSeq platform using custom primers. In the authors' own workflow: MiGEC processed the raw reads to extract unique molecular identifiers, while MiXCR was used to determine the CDR3 positions. For each individual, recombination models were inferred using an EM algorithm with the repgenHMM and IGoR tools. Shared clonotype analysis was performed with the tcR package in R, normalizing sharing by the product of cloneset sizes. To study raw recombination without the effects of thymic and clonal selection, out-of-frame nonproductive sequences were analyzed. TCRdb cleaned the public reads at Q25 with fastp, built clones with MiXCR and kept in-frame beta chains. For every CDR3 protein sequence, its rows merge into one entry that carries the most common genes and DNA. These V and J calls originate from TCRdb's pipeline instead of the authors' own analysis. This sample is represented by under 300,000 distinct CDR3 sequences; roughly 13% of them were singletons. Under 4.5% of the sample lies in the top ten.

The data are from a study of identical twins (dated by TCRdb to 2016 to 2018). Regarding the complete study: To test whether fetal clonotypes persist, this study deep-sequenced TCR alpha and beta repertoires from monozygotic twins, from unrelated adults of various ages, and from cord blood. To rule out contamination, replicate twin experiments were performed at different times with different library preparation protocols.

Broader findings and caveats from the paper: In monozygotic twins, recombination models systematically underestimated out-of-frame TCR alpha sharing, but the models matched the sharing seen between unrelated individuals. Compared with coincidental sharing between unrelated individuals, an excess of low generation-probability sequences was observed among out-of-frame TCR alpha sequences shared between twins. Zero-insertion analyses could be partly confounded by invariant T cells such as MAIT and iNKT, although diverse VJ usage argued against such confounding for most clonotypes. A weaker excess of twin sharing was found in beta out-of-frame sequences because the signal-to-noise ratio was lowered by fewer shared sequences. Fewer insertions were carried by abundant cord blood beta clonotypes; a weaker similar trend was observed in young adult naive repertoires, while no such trend was observed in memory repertoires. Because the same donors could not be followed over many years, the conclusions relied on cross-sectional statistical analysis.

The data were also submitted as part of a second study, on yellow fever vaccine responses in identical twins. The second source states: According to the authors, in identical twins the way T cells responded to vaccination appeared partly convergent and partly personalized. In the study, vaccine-responding T cell clones were precisely tracked in identical twins.

This chain is built from TRBV21-1 and TRBJ1-1; the table calls TRBD1, which could not be checked here. TRBV21-1 is a pseudogene segment. Specimen: memory (CD45RO+) T cells sorted from blood. What this sample's cell subset or site label stands for: CD45RO+ enriched T cells. The receptor was derived from a woman under 30 in good health. The CDR3 is CASSKMGADTEAFF. At the DNA level, the sequence is TGTGCCAGCAGCAAAATGGGGGCGGACACTGAAGCTTTCTTT.